Listed here are 19 T cell receptor beta chains from one sample, sequenced in a study of neurological immune-mediated disorders. From the 5' RACE reads, TCRdb called clonotypes with MiXCR, one entry per CDR3 protein. The data hold approximately 26,000 distinct CDR3 sequences, with over 3% observed a single time. The material sequenced was PBMCs. The receptors here all came from a woman in her twenties or thirties with multiple sclerosis.

This rearrangement joins TRBV7-2 to TRBJ2-3; TRBD2 agrees at 9 bases. This CDR3 spans 17 amino acids. Germline V gene lookup returns CDR1 SGHTA and CDR2 FQGNSA. Unmatched junction bases numbered 8, after V lost 1 base and J lost 3 bases. In DNA, the CDR3 is TGTGCCAGCAGCTTAGTGCCAGCGGGAGGCGGGACAGATACGCAGTATTTT. Amino acid sequence: CASSLVPAGGGTDTQYF.

This clonotype has a count of ten or more. The chain employs TRBV5-1 and TRBJ1-3, with D tentatively TRBD1 (5 bases). CDR3 size: 14 residues. Germline V gene lookup returns CDR1 SGHRS and CDR2 YFSETQ. V was shortened by 0 bases and J by 5 bases, with 9 bases between the two germline ends. The chain's CDR3 is CASSLDDSRNTIYF. CDR3 in DNA: TGCGCCAGCAGCTTGGACGACAGCCGAAACACCATATATTTT. The whole variable domain, remainder taken from reference TRBV5-1 and TRBJ1-3, is KAGVTQTPRYLIKTRGQQVTLSCSPISGHRSVSWYQQTPGQGLQFLFEYFSETQRNKGNFPGRFSGRQFSNSRSEMNVSTLELGDSALYLCASSLDDSRNTIYFGEGSWLTVV.

There are many counts of this clonotype. V gene TRBV27 combines with J gene TRBJ2-3; D may be TRBD1 (6 bases). Germline CDR1 reads MNHEY; CDR2 reads SMNVEV (reference sequence). The CDR3 extends over 16 amino acids. Trimming stripped 2 bases from V and 0 bases from J, with 12 bases between. CDR3 amino acids: CASSLGGRPSTDTQYF. CDR3 nucleotides: TGTGCCAGCAGTTTAGGGGGCAGGCCGAGCACAGATACGCAGTATTTT.

This clonotype was seen many times. J is TRBJ2-3 and V is TRBV20-1, with 9 bases that match TRBD2. Germline CDR1 DFQATT, CDR2 SNEGSKA (reference sequence). This CDR3 has 14 residues. The V and J ends lost 5 bases and 5 bases, in that order; junction bases with no gene match: 8. The CDR3, as DNA: TGCAGTGCTCCTGCGGGGGGGCAGCTAGATACGCAGTATTTT. It is translated as CSAPAGGQLDTQYF.

This clonotype was counted ten times or more. A much larger clone is a single base away; this may be a read error. This chain connects TRBV29-1 to TRBJ2-4, with TRBD2 matching 7 bases. The germline CDR1 and CDR2 sequences are SQVTM and ANQGSEA. This CDR3 spans 15 amino acids. The CDR3 DNA reads as TGCAGCTTCCGCGGGGGAGATGTCGGCAAAAAAATTCAGTACTTC. Residues: CSFRGGDVGKKIQYF.

This clonotype was recorded at least ten times. This chain connects TRBV7-2 to TRBJ2-5, with 14 bases identical to TRBD2. J lost 5 bases, V lost 5 bases, and 7 bases had no gene match. Germline V CDR1 and CDR2: SGHTA, FQGNSA. CDR3 length equals 16 residues. This chain's CDR3 is CASSTRLAGGGETQYF. The DNA for the CDR3 is TGTGCCAGCAGCACCCGACTAGCGGGAGGGGGGGAGACCCAGTACTTC.

This chain links TRBV20-1 with TRBJ2-1, with 8 nucleotides matching TRBD2. The CDR3 covers 14 residues. V lost 2 bases and J lost 9; bases outside the gene matches: 9. Germline CDR1 reads DFQATT; CDR2 reads SNEGSKA (reference sequence). CDR3 protein: CSARKSGRPSEQFF. The CDR3 nucleotides read TGCAGTGCTAGAAAAAGCGGGAGACCAAGTGAGCAGTTCTTC.

This clonotype was seen ten or more times. The genes are TRBV7-6 and TRBJ2-7, with 9 bases matching TRBD1. In germline, CDR1 is SGHVS, CDR2 FNYEAQ. V was clipped by 5 bases and J by 7 bases; unmatched bases: 9. The CDR3 consists of 14 residues. The CDR3 loop is CASSAGTGFQEQYF. The CDR3 bases are TGTGCCAGCAGCGCCGGGACAGGGTTCCAAGAGCAGTACTTC.

This clonotype was seen at least ten times. V is TRBV12-3 or TRBV12-4 and J is TRBJ2-7; 9 bases are a match to TRBD1. CDR3 length equals 15 residues. Trimming cost V 3 bases and J 1 base; bases outside gene matches: 4. Written as DNA, the CDR3 is TGTGCCAGCAGTTTCAGAGGACAGGGGTCCTACGAGCAGTACTTC. Translated: CASSFRGQGSYEQYF.

This clonotype showed up many times. V and J are TRBV7-2 and TRBJ2-5, with TRBD2 as a possible D gene (7 bases). V lost 1 base and J lost 5, with 17 bases in between. The CDR3 contains 16 residues. Germline V gene data show CDR1 as SGHTA and CDR2 as FQGNSA. The CDR3 DNA reads TGTGCCAGCAGCTTAGGGGGGGGCCGGGTGGTGGAGACCCAGTACTTC. Its protein product is CASSLGGGRVVETQYF.

The table lists this clonotype with many counts. One junction end disagrees with the germline gene, perhaps due to a read error. The genes are TRBV19 and TRBJ2-6; D tentatively reads TRBD1 or TRBD2 (5 bases each). This CDR3 is 17 amino acids long. CDR1 is LNHDA, CDR2 SQIVND, per germline (reference sequence). CDR3 sequence reads: CASSISGFPAGAKVLTF. The CDR3 nucleotides are TGTGCCAGTAGTATATCGGGGTTCCCGGCTGGGGCCAAAGTCCTGACTTTC. Using reference TRBV19 and TRBJ2-6 for the parts outside the CDR3, the full variable domain is DGGITQSPKYLFRKEGQNVTLSCEQNLNHDAMYWYRQDPGQGLRLIYYSQIVNDFQKGDIAEGYSVSREKKESFPLTVTSAQKNPTAFYLCASSISGFPAGAKVLTFGAGSRLTVL.

This clonotype occurred many times. This rearrangement joins TRBV20-1 to TRBJ2-5; 7 bases align to TRBD1. CDR1 is DFQATT and CDR2 is SNEGSKA in the germline V gene (reference sequence). CDR3 size: 13 residues. V was pared by 5 bases and J by 9 bases, with 12 bases of the junction left unmatched. In DNA, the CDR3 is TGCAGTGCTCCCTCTGACAGGGTATTCGCCCAGTACTTC. It is translated as CSAPSDRVFAQYF.

This clonotype occurred many times. The V and J genes are TRBV5-1 and TRBJ1-1, with 7 bases that match TRBD1. V trimming: 4 bases; J trimming: 8 bases; junction bases outside the gene matches: 8. The CDR3 sequence is 13 residues long. CDR1 is SGHRS, CDR2 YFSETQ, per germline. In nucleotides, the CDR3 is TGCGCCAGCAGCAGAGCCGGGACAGCGGAAGCTTTCTTT. Translated, it gives CASSRAGTAEAFF.

The chain carries TRBV20-1 and TRBJ2-7; a possible D gene is TRBD2 (6 bases). The germline V gene encodes CDR1 DFQATT and CDR2 SNEGSKA (reference sequence). The CDR3 runs to 13 residues. Trimming pared 6 bases from V and 2 bases from J, leaving 14 bases between. Here the CDR3 reads CSAHRRETYEQYF. Written as DNA, the CDR3 is TGCAGTGCGCATCGACGGGAGACCTACGAGCAGTACTTC.

This clonotype has a count of ten or more. This chain joins TRBV12-3 or TRBV12-4 and TRBJ2-5; TRBD1 matches at 7 bases. Unmatched junction bases numbered 9, after V lost 8 bases and J lost 6 bases. This CDR3 spans 13 amino acids. The CDR3 sequence: CASRGTGVKTQYF. CDR3 in DNA: TGTGCCAGCCGGGGAACAGGGGTGAAGACCCAGTACTTC.

This clonotype was counted only a few times. V is TRBV9 and J is TRBJ1-1, with 9 positions matching TRBD1. The V segment lost 3 bases and the J segment 4 bases; nucleotides outside the gene matches: 1. This CDR3 has 13 residues. Germline values: CDR1 SGDLS, CDR2 YYNGEE. The CDR3, as DNA: TGTGCCAGCAGCGCGACAGGGGGCACTGAAGCTTTCTTT. Translation gives CASSATGGTEAFF.

This clonotype came up many times. The chain recombines TRBV7-2 with TRBJ2-7; tentatively, D is TRBD1 (7 bases). This CDR3 spans 14 amino acids. Per the germline V gene, CDR1 is SGHTA and CDR2 is FQGNSA. V lost 4 bases to trimming and J lost 5 bases, with 15 bases between them. CDR3 DNA: TGTGCCAGCAGCTGGAGGGCAGGGGGTGACGAGCAGTACTTC. Amino acids: CASSWRAGGDEQYF.

A few counts support this clonotype. A much larger clone is a single base away; this may be a read error. This chain uses TRBV11-3 with TRBJ2-2; no definite D call. The germline V gene encodes CDR1 SGHNT and CDR2 YENEEA. CDR3 length equals 12 residues. Trimming removed 6 bases at V and 9 bases at J, with 11 bases between. CDR3 in amino acids: CASSTSLRELFF. The DNA for the CDR3 is TGTGCCAGCAGTACCAGCCTGCGGGAGCTGTTTTTT.

This clonotype has ten or more counts. V usage is TRBV6-5 and J usage is TRBJ2-3; D is ambiguous. This CDR3 is 15 amino acids long. V lost 4 bases and J lost 3, with 14 bases in between. Germline V gene data show CDR1 as MNHEY and CDR2 as SVGAGI. The CDR3 loop is CASSSQPAVTDTQYF. In DNA, the CDR3 is TGTGCCAGCAGTTCCCAGCCGGCGGTAACAGATACGCAGTATTTT.